A selection of T cell receptor beta chains follows, all from one sample in a study of blood T cell repertoires in COVID-19. Produced via immunoSEQ multiplex PCR; TCRdb's table is partial and in-frame only. The sample yields a few hundred thousand clones, approximately 84% seen once. Sequencing was performed on PBMCs or T cells enriched from blood (not recorded which). All receptors come from a woman in her twenties or thirties who had recovered from COVID-19. CDR3s include the opening cysteine and the closing phenylalanine or tryptophan. D genes are given only for firm matches. Clone sizes are given selectively: once, few, many, or a class where the clone is expanded.

J gene	D gene	clone size	V gene	CDR3 protein	CDR3 DNA
TRBJ1-1	NA	NA	TRBV11-3	CASSPSGLNTEAFF	TGTGCCAGCAGCCCCTCAGGCTTGAACACTGAAGCTTTCTTT
TRBJ1-2	TRBD1	few	TRBV29-1	CSVEESGQHGYTF	TGCAGCGTTGAGGAATCGGGACAGCACGGCTACACCTTC
TRBJ2-7	TRBD2	NA	TRBV20-1	CSASPSGGYEQYF	TGCAGTGCTAGTCCCAGCGGGGGCTACGAGCAGTACTTC
TRBJ2-3	TRBD2	NA	TRBV4-2	CASSQDWASGSYADTQYF	TGTGCCAGCAGCCAAGATTGGGCTAGCGGGAGTTACGCAGATACGCAGTATTTT
TRBJ2-1	NA	NA	TRBV14	CASSQAPAGLEQFF	TGTGCCAGCAGCCAAGCCCCGGCAGGGTTGGAGCAGTTCTTC
TRBJ2-5	TRBD2	NA	TRBV29-1	CSVQRGGVRETQYF	TGCAGCGTTCAGCGCGGGGGGGTACGGGAGACCCAGTACTTC
TRBJ2-7	NA	NA	TRBV12-3/TRBV12-4	CASSFGSHEQYF	TGTGCCAGCAGTTTCGGTTCACACGAGCAGTACTTC
TRBJ1-4	NA	NA	TRBV5-6	CASSLGQTNEKLFF	TGTGCCAGCAGCTTGGGACAGACTAATGAAAAACTGTTTTTT
TRBJ1-1	TRBD1	NA	TRBV27	CASSRGTGANTEAFF	TGTGCCAGCAGTCGAGGGACAGGGGCGAACACTGAAGCTTTCTTT
TRBJ2-1	TRBD2	NA	TRBV5-1	CASSPPGLAGNEQFF	TGCGCCAGCAGCCCCCCTGGGCTAGCGGGCAATGAGCAGTTCTTC
TRBJ1-4	NA	NA	TRBV2	CASSEGGQLNEKLFF	TGTGCCAGCAGTGAAGGTGGGCAGCTTAATGAAAAACTGTTTTTT
TRBJ2-2	TRBD1	NA	TRBV10-1	CATEPGQGTGELFF	TGCGCCACCGAACCGGGACAGGGAACCGGGGAGCTGTTTTTT
TRBJ2-5	NA	NA	TRBV28	CASSLGRGPETQYF	TGTGCCAGCAGTTTAGGGCGGGGCCCGGAGACCCAGTACTTC
TRBJ1-2	TRBD1	NA	TRBV29-1	CSVGQGANYGYTF	TGCAGCGTTGGACAGGGTGCTAACTATGGCTACACCTTC
TRBJ2-3	TRBD2	NA	TRBV28	CASSSSVAGADTQYF	TGTGCCAGCAGTTCCTCCGTAGCGGGAGCAGATACGCAGTATTTT
TRBJ2-5	TRBD2	NA	TRBV5-1	CASSSQREGETQYF	TGCGCCAGCAGCTCGCAGCGGGAGGGGGAGACCCAGTACTTC
TRBJ1-5	NA	NA	TRBV13	CASSLGTGSNQPQHF	TGTGCCAGCAGCTTAGGCACAGGGAGCAATCAGCCCCAGCATTTT
TRBJ2-5	NA	NA	TRBV7-9	CASSWPTRGKEKETQYF	TGTGCCAGCAGCTGGCCGACCCGGGGAAAGGAGAAAGAGACCCAGTACTTC
TRBJ1-6	TRBD1	NA	TRBV19	CASSATDRYHSPLHF	TGTGCCAGTAGTGCCACGGACAGGTATCATTCACCCCTCCACTTT
TRBJ2-3	NA	NA	TRBV27	CASSTRLASTDTQYF	TGTGCCAGCAGTACTAGGTTGGCTAGCACAGATACGCAGTATTTT
TRBJ2-1	NA	NA	TRBV21-1	CASRTGRSEQFF	TGTGCCAGCAGAACGGGGAGGAGTGAGCAGTTCTTC
TRBJ2-1	NA	NA	TRBV6-4	CASSDRGNNEQFF	TGTGCCAGCAGTGACCGGGGGAACAATGAGCAGTTCTTC
TRBJ2-2	NA	few	TRBV7-2	CASSSNGQYTGELFF	TGTGCCAGCAGCTCAAACGGACAGTACACCGGGGAGCTGTTTTTT
TRBJ1-1	TRBD1	NA	TRBV30	CAWSHGTGNTEAFF	TGTGCCTGGAGTCACGGGACAGGGAACACTGAAGCTTTCTTT
TRBJ2-5	TRBD1	NA	TRBV27	CASSRDRNFKETQYF	TGTGCCAGCAGCCGGGACAGGAACTTCAAAGAGACCCAGTACTTC
TRBJ2-7	NA	NA	TRBV30	CACMGHKPFYEQYF	TGTGCCTGCATGGGACACAAGCCTTTCTACGAGCAGTACTTC
TRBJ2-2	TRBD1	NA	TRBV24-1	CATSDPRQGIAGELFF	TGTGCCACCAGTGACCCCAGACAGGGGATTGCCGGGGAGCTGTTTTTT
TRBJ2-3	TRBD2	NA	TRBV4-2	CASSRSGASGSPDTQYF	TGTGCCAGCAGTAGGAGTGGGGCTAGCGGGAGTCCAGATACGCAGTATTTT
TRBJ1-1	NA	NA	TRBV7-3	CASSIGSDSRLEAFF	TGTGCCAGCAGCATAGGGTCGGACAGCCGTCTTGAAGCTTTCTTT
TRBJ1-5	NA	NA	TRBV12-1	CASSFRGNQPQHF	TGTGCCAGCAGCTTTAGGGGGAATCAGCCCCAGCATTTT
TRBJ2-5	TRBD1	NA	TRBV5-4	CASSFRTGETQYF	TGTGCCAGCAGCTTCCGGACAGGGGAGACCCAGTACTTC
TRBJ1-1	NA	NA	TRBV19	CASSRQPNTEAFF	TGTGCCAGTAGTAGACAGCCGAACACTGAAGCTTTCTTT
TRBJ2-3	TRBD1	NA	TRBV6-4	CASSETGLADTQYF	TGTGCCAGCAGTGAGACAGGGTTGGCAGATACGCAGTATTTT
TRBJ1-5	TRBD1	NA	TRBV27	CASRGQGAVQPQHF	TGTGCCAGCAGGGGACAGGGGGCCGTTCAGCCCCAGCATTTT
TRBJ2-7	NA	NA	TRBV6-5	CATRGRPSYEQYF	TGTGCCACCAGGGGCAGGCCCTCCTACGAGCAGTACTTC
TRBJ2-7	TRBD1	once	TRBV18	CASSPRRDSTYEQYF	TGTGCCAGCTCACCACGCCGGGACAGCACCTACGAGCAGTACTTC
TRBJ2-4	TRBD2	NA	TRBV7-9	CASSSTRLAPNPIQYF	TGTGCCAGCAGCTCCACTAGACTAGCTCCCAATCCCATTCAGTACTTC
TRBJ1-1	TRBD1	few	TRBV3-1/TRBV3-2	CASSPWDRASEAFF	TGTGCCAGCAGCCCCTGGGACAGGGCCTCTGAAGCTTTCTTT
TRBJ1-3	NA	NA	TRBV6-5	CASRTDVLANTIYF	TGTGCCAGCAGAACAGACGTTCTGGCGAACACCATATATTTT
TRBJ1-1	NA	NA	TRBV19	CASSIHQGQGNTEAFF	TGTGCCAGTAGTATCCACCAGGGGCAGGGGAACACTGAAGCTTTCTTT
TRBJ2-7	TRBD1	NA	TRBV29-1	CSVVQGGYEQYF	TGCAGCGTTGTACAGGGGGGCTACGAGCAGTACTTC
TRBJ2-7	NA	NA	TRBV10-3	CAIRDSNSYEQYF	TGTGCCATCAGGGACTCCAACTCCTACGAGCAGTACTTC
TRBJ2-7	NA	NA	TRBV27	CASKVGQAAREQYF	TGTGCCAGCAAGGTTGGACAAGCCGCGCGGGAGCAGTACTTC
TRBJ2-4	NA	NA	TRBV28	CASSGVSRGLVAKNIQYF	TGTGCCAGCAGTGGGGTTTCGCGGGGGCTCGTCGCCAAAAACATTCAGTACTTC
TRBJ1-2	NA	NA	TRBV7-8	CASSLAAQTAYYGYTF	TGTGCCAGCAGCTTAGCGGCGCAGACAGCCTACTATGGCTACACCTTC
TRBJ1-2	TRBD1	NA	TRBV6-6	CASSSPDRGNYGYTF	TGTGCCAGCAGTTCTCCCGACAGGGGTAACTATGGCTACACCTTC
TRBJ1-1	NA	NA	TRBV5-6	CASSLAKGGFTEAFF	TGTGCCAGCAGCTTGGCCAAAGGAGGGTTCACTGAAGCTTTCTTT
TRBJ2-1	NA	NA	TRBV19	CASSLSLEAEQFF	TGTGCCAGTAGTCTCTCACTAGAGGCTGAGCAGTTCTTC
TRBJ2-7	TRBD1	NA	TRBV3-1/TRBV3-2	CASSSRPDRAEQYF	TGTGCCAGCAGCTCCCGTCCGGACAGGGCCGAGCAGTACTTC
TRBJ1-5	TRBD1	once	TRBV19	CASSMERRTGLQPQHF	TGTGCCAGTAGTATGGAGCGAAGGACAGGGCTTCAGCCCCAGCATTTT
TRBJ1-4	NA	once	TRBV2	CASTAPSGNEKLFF	TGTGCCAGCACCGCCCCGTCGGGAAACGAAAAACTGTTTTTT
TRBJ2-7	TRBD1	NA	TRBV13	CASSFGTEYEQYF	TGTGCCAGCAGCTTCGGGACAGAGTACGAGCAGTACTTC
TRBJ1-3	NA	NA	TRBV27	CASSPRGRLGSGNTIYF	TGTGCCAGCAGCCCACGAGGGAGGCTCGGCTCTGGAAACACCATATATTTT
TRBJ2-3	TRBD1	NA	TRBV11-2	CASSSDRNTDTQYF	TGTGCCAGCAGCTCGGACAGGAACACAGATACGCAGTATTTT
TRBJ2-7	NA	NA	TRBV4-2	CASSQRAGLYEQYF	TGTGCCAGCAGCCAAAGGGCAGGGCTCTACGAGCAGTACTTC
TRBJ2-3	TRBD2	NA	TRBV15	CATSIGGGGTDTQYF	TGTGCCACCAGCATCGGCGGGGGGGGAACAGATACGCAGTATTTT
TRBJ2-1	NA	NA	TRBV19	CASKGWRDSYNEQFF	TGTGCCAGTAAAGGATGGAGGGACTCCTACAATGAGCAGTTCTTC
TRBJ2-3	TRBD2	NA	TRBV18	CASSPGQREIDTQYF	TGTGCCAGCTCACCCGGTCAGCGGGAGATAGATACGCAGTATTTT
TRBJ2-3	TRBD2	NA	TRBV3-1/TRBV3-2	CASSLAGLAGGTLWTDTQYF	TGTGCCAGCAGCCTTGCCGGACTAGCGGGGGGGACCCTATGGACAGATACGCAGTATTTT
TRBJ2-7	NA	NA	TRBV5-6	CASSSYYEQYF	TGTGCCAGCAGCAGCTACTACGAGCAGTACTTC